This T cell receptor beta chain is drawn from a study of T cell changes during pregnancy in multiple sclerosis. The germline V gene encodes CDR1 SGDLS and CDR2 YYNGEE. This CDR3 comprises 17 residues. V trimming: 0 bases; J trimming: 6 bases; junction bases outside the gene matches: 13. Using immunoSEQ multiplex PCR, the repertoire was profiled, and TCRdb retains in-frame clones only, with some absent. Seen here are under 80,000 clones, approximately 94% observed once, and the top ten hold 0.58%. The receptor was derived from a female donor with multiple sclerosis, enrolled in a pregnancy study. The chain carries TRBV9 and TRBJ1-1, with 8 bases identical to TRBD1. The input for sequencing was peripheral blood, taken in the third trimester of pregnancy. The CDR3 loop is CASSVGHLRQGFAEAFF. CDR3 coding DNA: TGTGCCAGCAGCGTAGGCCATTTAAGACAGGGGTTCGCTGAAGCTTTCTTT. The variable domain in full, with the rest retrieved from reference TRBV9 and TRBJ1-1, is DSGVTQTPKHLITATGQRVTLRCSPRSGDLSVYWYQQSLDQGLQFLIQYYNGEERAKGNILERFSAQQFPDLHSELNLSSLELGDSALYFCASSVGHLRQGFAEAFFGQGTRLTVV.